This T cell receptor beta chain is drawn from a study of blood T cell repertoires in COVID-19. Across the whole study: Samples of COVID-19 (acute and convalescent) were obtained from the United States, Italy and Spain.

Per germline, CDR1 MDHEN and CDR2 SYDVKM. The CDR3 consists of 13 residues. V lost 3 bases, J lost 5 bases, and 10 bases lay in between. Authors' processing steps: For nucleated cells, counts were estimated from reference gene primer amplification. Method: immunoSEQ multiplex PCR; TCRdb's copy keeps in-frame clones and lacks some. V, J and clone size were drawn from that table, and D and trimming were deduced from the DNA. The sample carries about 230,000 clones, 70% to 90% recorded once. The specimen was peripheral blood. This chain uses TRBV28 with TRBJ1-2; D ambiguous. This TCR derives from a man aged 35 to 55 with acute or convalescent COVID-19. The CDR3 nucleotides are TGTGCCAGCAGTTTCCCCCAGAAGTATGGCTACACCTTC. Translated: CASSFPQKYGYTF.